This T cell receptor (beta chain) was identified during a study of neurological immune-mediated disorders. 5'RACE generated cDNA with 10-nucleotide random UMIs. TCRdb itself ran the 5' RACE reads through MiXCR, one entry per CDR3 protein. The sample consists of about 59,000 distinct CDR3 sequences, roughly an eighth of them appearing once. From 2 million PBMCs stored at -80 C, the unsorted libraries were generated. This clonotype has at least ten counts. The CDR3 is made up of 14 amino acids. Trimming removed 6 bases from V and 0 bases from J, with 12 bases in between. Sequencing was performed on PBMCs. This chain joins TRBV12-3 or TRBV12-4 and TRBJ2-7; possible D gene TRBD2, 6 bases. This TCR derives from an older woman with HTLV-1-associated myelopathy (HAM/TSP). The CDR3 spells CASRRDSSSYEQYF. CDR3 DNA: TGTGCCAGCAGACGGGACTCGAGCTCCTACGAGCAGTACTTC.